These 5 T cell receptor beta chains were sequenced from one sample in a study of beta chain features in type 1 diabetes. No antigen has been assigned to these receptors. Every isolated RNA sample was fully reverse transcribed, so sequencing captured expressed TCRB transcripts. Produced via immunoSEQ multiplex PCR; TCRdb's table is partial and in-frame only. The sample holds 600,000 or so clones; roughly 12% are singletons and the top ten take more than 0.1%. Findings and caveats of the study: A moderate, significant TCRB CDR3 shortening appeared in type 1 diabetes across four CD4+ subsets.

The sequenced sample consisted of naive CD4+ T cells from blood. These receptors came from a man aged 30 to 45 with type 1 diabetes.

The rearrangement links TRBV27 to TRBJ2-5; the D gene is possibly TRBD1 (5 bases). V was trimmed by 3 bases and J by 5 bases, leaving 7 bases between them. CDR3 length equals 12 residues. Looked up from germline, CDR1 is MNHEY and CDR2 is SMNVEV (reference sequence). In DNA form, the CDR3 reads TGTGCCAGCAGTTTTAGACAGGAGACCCAGTACTTC. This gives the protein CASSFRQETQYF.

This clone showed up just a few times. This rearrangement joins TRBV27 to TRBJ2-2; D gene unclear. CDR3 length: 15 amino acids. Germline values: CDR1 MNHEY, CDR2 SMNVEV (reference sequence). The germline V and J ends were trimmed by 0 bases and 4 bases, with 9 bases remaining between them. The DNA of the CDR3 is TGTGCCAGCAGTTTATCGCCGGCGGTCACCGGGGAGCTGTTTTTT. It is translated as CASSLSPAVTGELFF.

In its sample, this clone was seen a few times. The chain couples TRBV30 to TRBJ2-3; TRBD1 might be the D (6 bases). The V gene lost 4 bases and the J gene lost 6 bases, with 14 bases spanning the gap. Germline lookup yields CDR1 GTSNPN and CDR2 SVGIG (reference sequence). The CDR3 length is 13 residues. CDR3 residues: CAWTWGPRDTQYF. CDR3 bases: TGTGCCTGGACGTGGGGGCCCAGGGATACGCAGTATTTT.

CDR3 protein: CASSPDTQYF. CDR3 bases: TGTGCCAGCAGCCCAGATACGCAGTATTTT. The genes are TRBV7-9 and TRBJ2-3; no clear D gene. CDR1 and CDR2 (germline): SEHNR, FQNEAQ (reference sequence). The CDR3 has 10 amino acids. Trimming took off 5 bases at V and 4 bases at J, with 1 base between the two ends.

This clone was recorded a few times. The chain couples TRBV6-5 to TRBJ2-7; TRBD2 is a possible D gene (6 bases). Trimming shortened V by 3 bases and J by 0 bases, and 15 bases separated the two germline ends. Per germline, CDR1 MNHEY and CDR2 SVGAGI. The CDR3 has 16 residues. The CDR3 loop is CASSYGTAQSSYEQYF. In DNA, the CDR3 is TGTGCCAGCAGTTATGGGACTGCTCAGAGCTCCTACGAGCAGTACTTC.